This T cell receptor (beta chain) is from a study of CD8+CD57+ T cells in acquired aplastic anemia. A remark on this clonotype: As yet, its antigen is unknown. As the CDR3 is not closed by the conserved phenylalanine or tryptophan, this likely results from a read error. It is unclear where the CDR3 begins or ends on the DNA, so no DNA is shown, and the CDR3 is as TCRdb lists it.

General observations from the study: About 28 sequences, all CD8+ CDR3, were shared between patients and controls.

TCR beta VDJ and CDR3 profiles were obtained from a genomic DNA template. TCRdb processed the reads anew with MiXCR; each CDR3 protein has one entry. The repertoire holds roughly 200,000 distinct CDR3 sequences, with around 60% as singletons. For sequencing, patients were chosen who had shown expansion of CD8+CD57+ cells by flow cytometry. Patients uniformly had severe acquired aplastic anemia. This TCR came from a human donor with aplastic anemia. The sample consisted of sorted CD4+, CD8+, or CD8+CD57+ T cells (not recorded which) from PBMCs.

The CDR3 loop reads CAREGTANT. The chain has TRBV7-2 and TRBJ2-7; TRBD1 was called by the table and not checked on the DNA. The CDR3 spans 9 residues, counting both ends. The germline V gene encodes CDR1 SGHTA and CDR2 FQGNSA.